Ten or more counts support the clone carrying this T cell receptor (beta chain). The data were taken from a study of T cells in Graves' hyperthyroidism and ophthalmopathy. Amplification targeted TCR beta CDR3 regions from RNA transcripts. Primed by the HTBI set, a first-round RT-PCR was run on the TCR CDR3. One entry per CDR3 protein, called by TCRdb with MiXCR from the multiplex PCR reads. The sample shows roughly 110,000 distinct CDR3 sequences, 16% of them seen only once. The CDR3 sequence is 17 residues long. After removal of 4 bases from V and 6 bases from J, the junction contained 12 bases not matched to a gene. From germline, CDR1 is SGHDN and CDR2 FVKESK.

The specimen was blood. V and J are TRBV14 and TRBJ2-3, with 11 nucleotides matching TRBD2. The origin of this receptor is a woman aged 45-65 years with Graves' hyperthyroidism. CDR3 sequence: CASSPLLAGATGDTQYF. The CDR3 DNA follows: TGTGCCAGCAGCCCACTACTAGCGGGAGCTACCGGGGATACGCAGTATTTT. Using reference TRBV14 and TRBJ2-3 for the parts outside the CDR3, the full variable domain is EAGVTQFPSHSVIEKGQTVTLRCDPISGHDNLYWYRRVMGKEIKFLLHFVKESKQDESGMPNNRFLAERTGGTYSTLKVQPAELEDSGVYFCASSPLLAGATGDTQYFGPGTRLTVL.